This T cell receptor beta chain is drawn from a study of tumor-infiltrating lymphocytes in primary liver carcinoma. The wider study: Patients comprised men and women whose ages fell between 30 and 69 years.

Details on this clonotype: A much bigger clone sits one base away, suggesting this may be a read error.

The blood RNA (from unsorted whole blood) was obtained, and germline DNA was also extracted. Synthesis of TCR beta cDNA was carried out from around 500 ng total RNA with a constant-region primer. Generation of the TCR beta libraries relied on three nested multiplex PCR rounds using slightly modified ARM-PCR. The opening two PCR rounds, around 9 cycles each, paired TRBV1-TRBV30 forward primers with a C-beta reverse primer. A single record per CDR3 protein comes from TCRdb applying MiXCR to the multiplex PCR reads. The sample consists of about 200,000 distinct CDR3 sequences, around three fifths of them appearing once. The V and J ends lost 4 bases and 7 bases respectively, with 14 bases between them. The CDR3 sequence is 13 residues long. From germline, CDR1 is SQVTM and CDR2 ANQGSEA.

Sequenced sample: peripheral blood. The rearrangement uses TRBV29-1 and TRBJ1-5; the D is unclear. The sequence derives from a woman aged 55-70 years with primary liver carcinoma and hepatitis B virus infection. The CDR3 loop is CSVGARSGQPQHF. The CDR3 DNA reads as TGCAGCGTTGGGGCACGGAGTGGCCAGCCCCAGCATTTT.